The T cell receptor beta chain under discussion was sequenced for a study of shared clonotypes between healthy human individuals. Overall study: Used for every donor were three CD4 naive, three CD4 memory, two CD8 naive and one CD8 memory plate.

Study-level results: Non-shared clonotypes displayed generation probabilities falling below those of clonotypes present in all four donors.

Sequencing was performed with immunoSEQ multiplex PCR; in TCRdb, only in-frame clones are kept and a portion is missing. This sample has over a million clones, with around 97% found just once. A single count supports this clone. The antigen is undetermined. The CDR3 is 16 residues long. J lost 4 bases, V lost 4 bases, and 12 bases had no gene match. CDR1 and CDR2 from the germline V gene are SGHAT and FQNNGV. Donors were Caucasian adults residing in Nashville, Tennessee, USA. This TCR was sampled from a man aged 30-40 years in good health. Sequencing used naive CD4+ T cells sorted from blood. Subset of the sample: CD45RA+ positively selected. The J gene is TRBJ1-2, the V gene TRBV11-2, with TRBD1 matching 7 bases. The CDR3 here is CASSYTTTGQIYGYTF. The CDR3 DNA reads as TGTGCCAGCAGCTACACCACCACGGGACAGATCTATGGCTACACCTTC.